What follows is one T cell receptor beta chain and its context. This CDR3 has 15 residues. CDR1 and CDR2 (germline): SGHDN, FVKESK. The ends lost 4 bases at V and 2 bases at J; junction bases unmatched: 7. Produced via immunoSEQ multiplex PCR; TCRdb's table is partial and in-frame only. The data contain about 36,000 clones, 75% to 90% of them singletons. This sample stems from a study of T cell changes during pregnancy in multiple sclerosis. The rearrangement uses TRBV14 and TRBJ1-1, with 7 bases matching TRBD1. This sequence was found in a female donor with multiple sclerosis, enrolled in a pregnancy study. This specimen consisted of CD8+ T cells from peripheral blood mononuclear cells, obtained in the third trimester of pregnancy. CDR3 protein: CASSPPGGTNTEAFF. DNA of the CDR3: TGTGCCAGCAGCCCCCCAGGGGGGACCAACACTGAAGCTTTCTTT.